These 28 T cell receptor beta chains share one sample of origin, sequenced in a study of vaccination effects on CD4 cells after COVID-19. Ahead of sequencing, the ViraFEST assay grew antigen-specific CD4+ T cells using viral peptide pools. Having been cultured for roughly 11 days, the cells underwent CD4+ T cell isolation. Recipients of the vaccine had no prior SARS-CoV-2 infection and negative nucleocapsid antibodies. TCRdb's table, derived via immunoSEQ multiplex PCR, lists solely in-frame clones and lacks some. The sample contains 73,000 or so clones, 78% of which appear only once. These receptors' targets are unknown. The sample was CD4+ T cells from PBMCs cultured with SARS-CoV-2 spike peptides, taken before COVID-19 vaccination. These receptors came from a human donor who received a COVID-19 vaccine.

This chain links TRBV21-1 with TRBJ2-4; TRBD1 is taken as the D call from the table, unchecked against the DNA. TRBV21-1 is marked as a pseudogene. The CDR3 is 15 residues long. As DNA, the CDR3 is TGTGCCAGCAGCAGATTAGGCAGGGGAAAAAACATTCAGTACTTC. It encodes CASSRLGRGKNIQYF.

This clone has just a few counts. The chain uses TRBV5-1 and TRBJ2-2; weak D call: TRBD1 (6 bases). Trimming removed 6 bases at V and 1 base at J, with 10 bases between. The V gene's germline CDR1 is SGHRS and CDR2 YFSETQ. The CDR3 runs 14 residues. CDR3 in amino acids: CASMDSLNTGELFF. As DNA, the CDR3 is TGCGCCAGCATGGACAGTTTGAACACCGGGGAGCTGTTTTTT.

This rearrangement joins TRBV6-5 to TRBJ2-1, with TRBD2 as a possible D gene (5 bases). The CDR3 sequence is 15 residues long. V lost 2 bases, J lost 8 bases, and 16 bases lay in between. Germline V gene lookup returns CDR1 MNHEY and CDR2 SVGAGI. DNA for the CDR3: TGTGCCAGCAGTTACGAGGGCCTTAAGGGCGATGAGCAGTTCTTC. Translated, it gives CASSYEGLKGDEQFF.

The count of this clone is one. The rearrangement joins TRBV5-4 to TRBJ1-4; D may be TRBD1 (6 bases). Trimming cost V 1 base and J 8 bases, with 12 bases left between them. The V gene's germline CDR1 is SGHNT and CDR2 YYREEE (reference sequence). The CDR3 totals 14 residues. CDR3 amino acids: CASSLPGGAEKLFF. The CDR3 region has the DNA TGTGCCAGCAGCTTGCCGGGGGGCGCCGAAAAACTGTTTTTT.

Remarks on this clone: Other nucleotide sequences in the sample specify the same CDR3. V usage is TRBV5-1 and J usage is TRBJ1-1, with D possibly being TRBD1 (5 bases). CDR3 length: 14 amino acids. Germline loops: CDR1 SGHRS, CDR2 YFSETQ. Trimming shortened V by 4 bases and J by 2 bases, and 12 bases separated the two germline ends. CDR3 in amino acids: CASSRGDGNTEAFF. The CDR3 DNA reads TGCGCCAGCAGCAGAGGGGACGGAAACACTGAAGCTTTCTTT.

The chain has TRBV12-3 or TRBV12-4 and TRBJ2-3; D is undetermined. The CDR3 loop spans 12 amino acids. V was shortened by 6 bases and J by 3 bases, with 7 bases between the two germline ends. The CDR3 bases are TGTGCCAGCAGCCCCGGGACAGATACGCAGTATTTT. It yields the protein CASSPGTDTQYF.

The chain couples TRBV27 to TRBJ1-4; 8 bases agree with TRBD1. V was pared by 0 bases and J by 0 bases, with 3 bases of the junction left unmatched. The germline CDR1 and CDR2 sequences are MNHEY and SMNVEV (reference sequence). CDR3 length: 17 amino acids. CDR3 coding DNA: TGTGCCAGCAGTTTATCGACAGGGGATGCAACTAATGAAAAACTGTTTTTT. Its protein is CASSLSTGDATNEKLFF. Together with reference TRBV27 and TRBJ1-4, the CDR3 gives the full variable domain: EAQVTQNPRYLITVTGKKLTVTCSQNMNHEYMSWYRQDPGLGLRQIYYSMNVEVTDKGDVPEGYKVSRKEKRNFPLILESPSPNQTSLYFCASSLSTGDATNEKLFFGSGTQLSVL.

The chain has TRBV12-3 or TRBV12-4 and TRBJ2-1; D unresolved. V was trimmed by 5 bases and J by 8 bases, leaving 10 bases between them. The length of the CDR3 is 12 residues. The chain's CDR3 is CASSLGSYEQFF. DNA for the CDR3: TGTGCCAGCAGTCTGGGCAGCTATGAGCAGTTCTTC.

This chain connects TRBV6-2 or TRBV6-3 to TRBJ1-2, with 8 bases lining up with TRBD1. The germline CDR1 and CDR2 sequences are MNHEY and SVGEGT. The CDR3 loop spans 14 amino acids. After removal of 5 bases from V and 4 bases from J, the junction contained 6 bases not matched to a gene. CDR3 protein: CASSRRTGSYGYTF. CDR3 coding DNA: TGTGCCAGCAGTCGAAGGACAGGGAGCTATGGCTACACCTTC.

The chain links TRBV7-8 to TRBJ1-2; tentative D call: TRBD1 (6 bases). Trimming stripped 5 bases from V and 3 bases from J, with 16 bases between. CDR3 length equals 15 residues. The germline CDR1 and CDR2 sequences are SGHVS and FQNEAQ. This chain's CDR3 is CASSRGQGLDYGYTF. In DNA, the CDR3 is TGTGCCAGCAGCCGGGGGCAGGGGTTAGACTATGGCTACACCTTC.

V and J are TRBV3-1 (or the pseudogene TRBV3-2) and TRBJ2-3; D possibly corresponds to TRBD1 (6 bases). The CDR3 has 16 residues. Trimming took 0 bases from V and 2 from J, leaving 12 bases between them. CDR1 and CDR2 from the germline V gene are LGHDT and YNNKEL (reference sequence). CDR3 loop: CASSQDLGATTDTQYF. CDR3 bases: TGTGCCAGCAGCCAAGATCTGGGGGCGACCACAGATACGCAGTATTTT.

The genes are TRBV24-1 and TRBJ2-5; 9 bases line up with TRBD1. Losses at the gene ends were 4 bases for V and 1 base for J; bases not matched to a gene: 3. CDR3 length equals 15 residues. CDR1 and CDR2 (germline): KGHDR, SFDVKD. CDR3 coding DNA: TGTGCCACCAGTGACCCGGGACAGGGCCAAGAGACCCAGTACTTC. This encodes CATSDPGQGQETQYF.

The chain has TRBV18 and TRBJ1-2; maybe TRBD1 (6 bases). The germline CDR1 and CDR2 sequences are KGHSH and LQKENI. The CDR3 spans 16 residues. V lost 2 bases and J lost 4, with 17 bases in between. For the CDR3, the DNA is TGTGCCAGCTCACCAGAAGGTGGTGGGGGCGGCTATGGCTACACCTTC. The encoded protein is CASSPEGGGGGYGYTF.

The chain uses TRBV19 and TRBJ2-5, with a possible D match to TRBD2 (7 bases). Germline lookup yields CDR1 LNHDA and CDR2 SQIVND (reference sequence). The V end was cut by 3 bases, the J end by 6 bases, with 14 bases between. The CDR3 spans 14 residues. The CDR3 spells CASSITGGLKTQYF. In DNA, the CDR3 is TGTGCCAGTAGTATCACGGGGGGCTTAAAGACCCAGTACTTC.

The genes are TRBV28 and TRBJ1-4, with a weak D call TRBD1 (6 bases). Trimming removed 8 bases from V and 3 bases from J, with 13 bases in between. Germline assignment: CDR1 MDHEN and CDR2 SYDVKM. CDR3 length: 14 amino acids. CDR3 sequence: CASQYRAANEKLFF. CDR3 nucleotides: TGTGCCAGCCAATACAGGGCGGCTAATGAAAAACTGTTTTTT.

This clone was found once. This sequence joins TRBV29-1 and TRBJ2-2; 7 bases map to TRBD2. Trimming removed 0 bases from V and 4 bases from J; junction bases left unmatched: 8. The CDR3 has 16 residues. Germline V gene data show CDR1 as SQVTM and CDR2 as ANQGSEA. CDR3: CSVEDRRDYVTGELFF. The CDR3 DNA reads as TGCAGCGTTGAAGATCGTCGGGACTATGTCACCGGGGAGCTGTTTTTT.

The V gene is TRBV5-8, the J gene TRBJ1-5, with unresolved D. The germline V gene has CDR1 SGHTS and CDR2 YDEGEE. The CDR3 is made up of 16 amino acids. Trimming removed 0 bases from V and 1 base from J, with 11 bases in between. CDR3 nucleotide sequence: TGTGCCAGCAGCTTGGAGCTGGGTGGGAGCAATCAGCCCCAGCATTTT. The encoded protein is CASSLELGGSNQPQHF. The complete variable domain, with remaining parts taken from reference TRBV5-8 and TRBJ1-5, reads EAGVTQSPTHLIKTRGQQATLRCSPISGHTSVYWYQQALGLGLQFLLWYDEGEERNRGNFPPRFSGRQFPNYSSELNVNALELEDSALYLCASSLELGGSNQPQHFGDGTRLSIL.

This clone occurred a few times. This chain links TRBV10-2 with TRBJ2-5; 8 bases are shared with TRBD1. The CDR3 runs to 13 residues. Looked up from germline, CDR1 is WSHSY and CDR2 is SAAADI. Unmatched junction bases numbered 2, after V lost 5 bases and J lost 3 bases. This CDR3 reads CASSRQGKETQYF. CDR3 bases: TGCGCCAGCAGTAGACAGGGGAAAGAGACCCAGTACTTC.

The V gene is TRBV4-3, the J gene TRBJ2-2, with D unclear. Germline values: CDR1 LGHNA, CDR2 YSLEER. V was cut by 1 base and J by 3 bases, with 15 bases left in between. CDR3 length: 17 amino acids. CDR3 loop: CASSQVKDGWYTGELFF. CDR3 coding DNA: TGCGCCAGCAGCCAAGTTAAGGACGGTTGGTACACCGGGGAGCTGTTTTTT.

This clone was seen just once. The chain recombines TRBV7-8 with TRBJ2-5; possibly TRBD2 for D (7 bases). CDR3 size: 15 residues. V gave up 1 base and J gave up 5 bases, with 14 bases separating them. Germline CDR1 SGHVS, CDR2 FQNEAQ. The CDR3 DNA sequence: TGTGCCAGCAGCTTAGGGAGGGGGGGCCAGGAGACCCAGTACTTC. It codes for CASSLGRGGQETQYF.

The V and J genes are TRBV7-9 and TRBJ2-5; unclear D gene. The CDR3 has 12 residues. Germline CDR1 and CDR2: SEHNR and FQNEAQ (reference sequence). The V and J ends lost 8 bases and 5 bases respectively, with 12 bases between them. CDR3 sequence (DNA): TGTGCCAGCGAAAGGAACTCGGAGACCCAGTACTTC. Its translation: CASERNSETQYF. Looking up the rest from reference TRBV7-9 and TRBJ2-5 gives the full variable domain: DTGVSQNPRHKITKRGQNVTFRCDPISEHNRLYWYRQTLGQGPEFLTYFQNEAQLEKSRLLSDRFSAERPKGSFSTLEIQRTEQGDSAMYLCASERNSETQYFGPGTRLLVL.

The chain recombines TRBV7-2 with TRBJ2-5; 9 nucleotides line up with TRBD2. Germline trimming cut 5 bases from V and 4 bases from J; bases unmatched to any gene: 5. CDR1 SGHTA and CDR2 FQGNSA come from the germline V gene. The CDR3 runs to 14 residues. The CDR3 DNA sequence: TGTGCCAGCAGCATTAGCGGGGGTTTAGAGACCCAGTACTTC. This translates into CASSISGGLETQYF.

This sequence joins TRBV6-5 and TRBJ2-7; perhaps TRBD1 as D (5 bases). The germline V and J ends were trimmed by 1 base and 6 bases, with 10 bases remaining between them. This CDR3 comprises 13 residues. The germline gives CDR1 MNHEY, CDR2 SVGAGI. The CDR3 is CASSYLRGGEQYV. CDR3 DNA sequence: TGTGCCAGCAGTTACTTAAGGGGCGGCGAGCAGTACGTC.

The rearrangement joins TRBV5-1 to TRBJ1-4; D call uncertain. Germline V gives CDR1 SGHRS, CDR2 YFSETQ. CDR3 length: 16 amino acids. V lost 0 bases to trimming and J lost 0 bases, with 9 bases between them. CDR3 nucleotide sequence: TGCGCCAGCAGCTTGGGATATTCCGCAACTAATGAAAAACTGTTTTTT. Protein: CASSLGYSATNEKLFF.

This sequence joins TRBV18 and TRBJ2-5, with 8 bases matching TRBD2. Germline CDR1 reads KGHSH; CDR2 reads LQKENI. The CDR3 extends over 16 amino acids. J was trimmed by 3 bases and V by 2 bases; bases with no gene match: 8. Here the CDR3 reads CASSPYYGRGEETQYF. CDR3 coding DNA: TGTGCCAGCTCACCATACTACGGGAGGGGGGAAGAGACCCAGTACTTC.

As DNA, the CDR3 is TGCGCCAGCAGCCGATTAGGACAGAACCTCTCTGGAAACACCATATATTTT. Amino acid sequence: CASSRLGQNLSGNTIYF. The chain combines TRBV5-1 with TRBJ1-3; TRBD1 might be the D (6 bases). The CDR3 has 17 residues. V lost 4 bases and J lost 0, with 17 bases in between. Germline V gives CDR1 SGHRS, CDR2 YFSETQ.

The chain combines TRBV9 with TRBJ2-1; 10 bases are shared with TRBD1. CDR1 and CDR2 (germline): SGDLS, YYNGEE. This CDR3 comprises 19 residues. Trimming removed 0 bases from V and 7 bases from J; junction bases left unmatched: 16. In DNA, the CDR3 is TGTGCCAGCAGCGTAGACCCAGGTCTGATCGGGACAGGGGTGAATGAGCAGTTCTTC. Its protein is CASSVDPGLIGTGVNEQFF.

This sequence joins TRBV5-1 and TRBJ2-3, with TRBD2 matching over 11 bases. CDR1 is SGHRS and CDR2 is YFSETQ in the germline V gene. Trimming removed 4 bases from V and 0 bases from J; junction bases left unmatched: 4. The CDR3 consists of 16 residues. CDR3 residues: CASSPGLAASTDTQYF. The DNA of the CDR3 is TGCGCCAGCAGCCCGGGACTAGCGGCTAGCACAGATACGCAGTATTTT.